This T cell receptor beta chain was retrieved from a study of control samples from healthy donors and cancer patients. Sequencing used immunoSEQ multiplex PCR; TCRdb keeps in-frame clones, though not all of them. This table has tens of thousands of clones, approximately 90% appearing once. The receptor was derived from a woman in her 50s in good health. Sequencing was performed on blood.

The CDR3 DNA reads TGCGCCAGCAGCCAACACACAGGCCCCTACGAGCAGTACTTC. Translation: CASSQHTGPYEQYF. The J gene is TRBJ2-7, the V gene TRBV4-3; D might be TRBD1 (5 bases). V was pared by 2 bases and J by 2 bases, with 10 bases between. The CDR3 has 14 amino acids. Germline CDR1 and CDR2: LGHNA and YSLEER.